This T cell receptor beta chain was identified during a study of regulatory T cells in long-lasting Graves disease. The authors built TCR beta libraries using iRepertoire HTBI primers and Arm-PCR of CDR3 regions. TCRdb redid the calling of the multiplex PCR reads with MiXCR, one entry per CDR3 protein. The sample shows approximately 540,000 distinct CDR3 sequences, approximately 12% of them seen only once. Documented time point: newly diagnosed GD, antithyroid drugs for less than 3 months. The TCR library was prepared using RNA isolated from PBMCs. Many counts were recorded for this clonotype. The antigen is undetermined. General study findings and limits: A reduction in accuracy may have resulted from the small sample size.

These data are also associated with another study on T cells in Graves' hyperthyroidism and ophthalmopathy. That study reports: Most clonotypes that expanded in the thyroid above 0.001 also showed up in blood. From stable hyperthyroidism, ophthalmopathy was set apart by a 13 V-J model.

This sample comprised peripheral blood mononuclear cells (PBMCs), obtained at new diagnosis, from a patient treated with antithyroid drugs. This sequence was found in a woman aged 25 to 39 with Graves disease.

The DNA for the CDR3 is TGTGCCAGCAGCCTCGGGGGGGTCTTCAATGAGCAGTTCTTC. Amino acid sequence: CASSLGGVFNEQFF. V and J are TRBV7-3 and TRBJ2-1, with 8 bases fitting TRBD2. This CDR3 is 14 amino acids long. CDR1 and CDR2 from the germline V gene are SGHTA and FQGTGA. The trim removed 5 bases at V and 6 bases at J, leaving 6 bases unmatched.